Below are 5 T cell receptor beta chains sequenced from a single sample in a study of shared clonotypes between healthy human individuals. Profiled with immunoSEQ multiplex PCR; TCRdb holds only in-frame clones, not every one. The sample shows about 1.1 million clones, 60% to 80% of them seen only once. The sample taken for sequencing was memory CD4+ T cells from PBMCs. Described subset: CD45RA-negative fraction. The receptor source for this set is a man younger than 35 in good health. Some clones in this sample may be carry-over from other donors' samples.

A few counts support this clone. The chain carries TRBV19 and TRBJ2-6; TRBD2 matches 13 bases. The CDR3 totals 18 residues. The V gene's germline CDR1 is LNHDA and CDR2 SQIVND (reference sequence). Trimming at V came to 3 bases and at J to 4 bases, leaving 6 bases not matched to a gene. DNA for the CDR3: TGTGCCAGTAGTATGCGGACTAGCGGGAGTACCGGGGCCAACGTCCTGACTTTC. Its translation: CASSMRTSGSTGANVLTF.

For the CDR3, the DNA is TGTGCCAGCACCCCAACCTCCGACTCTCGGGAGCAGTACTTC. Protein product: CASTPTSDSREQYF. The chain recombines TRBV28 with TRBJ2-7; D is unresolved. Trimming stripped 7 bases from V and 7 bases from J, with 20 bases between. The V gene's germline CDR1 is MDHEN and CDR2 SYDVKM. This CDR3 contains 14 residues.

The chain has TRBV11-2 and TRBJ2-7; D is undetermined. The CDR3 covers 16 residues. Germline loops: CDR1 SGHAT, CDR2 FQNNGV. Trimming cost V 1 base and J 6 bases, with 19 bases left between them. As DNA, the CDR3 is TGTGCCAGCAGCTTAGGGGGTCGGGCGATAAGAGGCGAGCAGTACTTC. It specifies CASSLGGRAIRGEQYF.

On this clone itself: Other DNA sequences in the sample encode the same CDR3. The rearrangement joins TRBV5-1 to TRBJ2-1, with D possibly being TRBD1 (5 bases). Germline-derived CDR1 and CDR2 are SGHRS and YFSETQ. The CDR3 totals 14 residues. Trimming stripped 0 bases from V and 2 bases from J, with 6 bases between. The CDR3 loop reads CASSLGGAYNEQFF. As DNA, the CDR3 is TGCGCCAGCAGCTTGGGGGGCGCCTACAATGAGCAGTTCTTC.

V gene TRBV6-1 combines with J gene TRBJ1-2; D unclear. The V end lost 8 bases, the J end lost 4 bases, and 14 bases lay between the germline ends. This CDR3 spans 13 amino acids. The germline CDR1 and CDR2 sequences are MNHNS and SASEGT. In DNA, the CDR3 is TGTGCCAGCGATAGGGCGGTGGTCTATGGCTACACCTTC. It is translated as CASDRAVVYGYTF.